Listed below are T cell receptor beta chains from one sample, sequenced in a study of CXCR3-negative and CXCR3-positive naive CD8 T cells. TCRdb reprocessed the 5' RACE reads, keeping one entry per CDR3 protein, no DNA. The sample table includes about 130,000 distinct CDR3 sequences. Sequencing was carried out using naive CXCR3- CD8+ T cells from blood. The receptors were gathered from a human donor in good health. Some clones in this sample may be carry-over from other donors' samples. Both conserved end residues are part of each CDR3.

j_call	v_call	cdr3_aa
TRBJ2-5	TRBV6-5	CASTPGGETQYF
TRBJ2-2	TRBV29-1	CSVLCTGELFF
TRBJ2-1	TRBV29-1	CSVVPVSYNEQFF
TRBJ2-1	TRBV4-1	CASSPGLAGGNEQFF
TRBJ2-7	TRBV28	CASRQGTGGKNEQYF
TRBJ2-7	TRBV27	CASGTGSDEQYF
TRBJ2-2	TRBV12-3/TRBV12-4	CASRSETGGGAKTGELFF
TRBJ2-7	TRBV7-9	CASSSASGLNEQYF
TRBJ2-1	TRBV20-1	CSARWGNEQFF
TRBJ2-5	TRBV29-1	CSVEFAGRETQYF
TRBJ2-7	TRBV7-9	CASSLDPREQYF
TRBJ2-7	TRBV5-1	CDSSFFGGTYEQYF
TRBJ1-1	TRBV6-6	CASSWTGFPPTEAFF
TRBJ1-4	TRBV25-1	CASMSDMDEKLFF